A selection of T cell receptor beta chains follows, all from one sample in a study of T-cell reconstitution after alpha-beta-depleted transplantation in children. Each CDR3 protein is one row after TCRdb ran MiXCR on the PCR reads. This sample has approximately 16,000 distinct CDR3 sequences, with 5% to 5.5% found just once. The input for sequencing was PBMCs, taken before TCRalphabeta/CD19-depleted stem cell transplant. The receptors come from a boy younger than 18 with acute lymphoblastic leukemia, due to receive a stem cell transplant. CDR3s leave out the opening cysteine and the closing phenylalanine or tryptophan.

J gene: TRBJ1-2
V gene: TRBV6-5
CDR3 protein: ASSYTLAASYYGYT

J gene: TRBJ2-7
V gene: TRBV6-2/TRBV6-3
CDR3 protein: ASSYPGSFYEQY

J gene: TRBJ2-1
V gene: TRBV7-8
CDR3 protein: ASSLKRERF

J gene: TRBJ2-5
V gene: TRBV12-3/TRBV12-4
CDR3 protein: ASSFGGGAPETQY

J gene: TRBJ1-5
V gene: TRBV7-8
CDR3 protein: ASSLDHSNQPQH

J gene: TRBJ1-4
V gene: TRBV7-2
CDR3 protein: ASSRDRGHNEKLF

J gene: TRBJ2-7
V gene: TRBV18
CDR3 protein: ASSPPGTAAYEQY

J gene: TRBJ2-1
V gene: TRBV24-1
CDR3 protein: ATSDFPSGGPTYNEQF

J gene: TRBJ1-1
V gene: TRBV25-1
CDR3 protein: ASMGLTEAF

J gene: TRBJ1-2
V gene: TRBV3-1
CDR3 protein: ASSLTFTPVAYGYT

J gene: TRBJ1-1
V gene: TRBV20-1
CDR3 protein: SARDQGMNTEAF

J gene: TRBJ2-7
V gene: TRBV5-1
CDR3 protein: ASSFPAGGIYEQY

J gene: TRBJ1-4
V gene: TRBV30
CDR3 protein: AWKNWQSLELF

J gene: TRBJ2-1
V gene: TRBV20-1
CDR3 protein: SASYNEQF

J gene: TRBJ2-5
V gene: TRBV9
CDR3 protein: ASSGKTQY

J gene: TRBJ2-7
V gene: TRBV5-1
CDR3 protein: ASSLVDGQAYEQY

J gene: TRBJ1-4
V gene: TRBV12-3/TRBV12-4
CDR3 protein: ASSFGGEKLF

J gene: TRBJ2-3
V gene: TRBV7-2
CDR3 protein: ASSLGSGRAGADTQY

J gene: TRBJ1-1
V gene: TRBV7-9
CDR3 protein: ASSLSNRVAF

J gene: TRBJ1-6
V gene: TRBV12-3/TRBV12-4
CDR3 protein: ASSLLRSPLH

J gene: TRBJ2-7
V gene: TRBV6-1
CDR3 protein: ASSPGLSSYEQY

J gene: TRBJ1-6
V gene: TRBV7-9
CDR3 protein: ASSPLDRANSPLH

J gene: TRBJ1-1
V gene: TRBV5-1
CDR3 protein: ASSLETYTEAF

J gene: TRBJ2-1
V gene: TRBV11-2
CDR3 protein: ASSLGGTPILHEQF

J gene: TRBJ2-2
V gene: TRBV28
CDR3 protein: ASSLGFRELF

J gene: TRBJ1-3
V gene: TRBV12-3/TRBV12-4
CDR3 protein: ASSPPGQGTPGNTIY

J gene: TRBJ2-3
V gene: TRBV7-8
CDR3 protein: ASSLAGPRTDTQY

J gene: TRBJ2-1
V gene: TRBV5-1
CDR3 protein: ASSLLSGVWQAYEQF

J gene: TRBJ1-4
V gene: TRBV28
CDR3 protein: ASRDERTGYGKLF

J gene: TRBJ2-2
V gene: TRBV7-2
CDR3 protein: ASSSYQGGTSTGELF

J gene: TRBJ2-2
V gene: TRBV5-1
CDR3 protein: ASSFQGAGELF

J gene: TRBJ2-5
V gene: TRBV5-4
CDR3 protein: ASSLDGKQETQY

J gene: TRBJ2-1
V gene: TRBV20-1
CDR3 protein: SARVWTSFSNEQF

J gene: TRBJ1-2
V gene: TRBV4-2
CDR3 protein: AMGPGTGNGYT

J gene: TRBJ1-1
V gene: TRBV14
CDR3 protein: ASSQYRRTEAF

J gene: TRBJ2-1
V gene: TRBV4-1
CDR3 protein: ASSQGGRLLSDEQF

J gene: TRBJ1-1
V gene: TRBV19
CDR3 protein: ASTSLSGVEGTEAF

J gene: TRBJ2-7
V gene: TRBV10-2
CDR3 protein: ASTKKVAGYEQY

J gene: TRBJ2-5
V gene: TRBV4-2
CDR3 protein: AMGPGVLPETQY

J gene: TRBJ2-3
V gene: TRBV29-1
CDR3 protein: SVELGLEGTDTQY

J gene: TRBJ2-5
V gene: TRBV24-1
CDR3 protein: ATSDQAGSRETQY

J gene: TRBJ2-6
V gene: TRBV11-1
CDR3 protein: ASSLDTLTLSAGANVLT

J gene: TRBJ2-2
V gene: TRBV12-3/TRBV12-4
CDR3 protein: ASRVSGRALGELF

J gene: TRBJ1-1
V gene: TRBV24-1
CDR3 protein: ATSDPAPLGGVYYRSFF

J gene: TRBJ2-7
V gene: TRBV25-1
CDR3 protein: ASRRKTGIHEQY

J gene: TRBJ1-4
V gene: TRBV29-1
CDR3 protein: SVGFPRGEEKLF

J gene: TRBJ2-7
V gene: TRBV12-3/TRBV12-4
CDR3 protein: ASSTTGYTYEQY

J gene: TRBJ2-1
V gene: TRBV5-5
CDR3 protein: ASSMGSAEYNEQF

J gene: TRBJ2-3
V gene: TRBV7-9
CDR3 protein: ASSIWTSGRTDTQY